This T cell receptor beta chain was retrieved from a study of cytomegalovirus exposure and HLA in healthy donors. PCR involved 60 Vbeta and 13 Jbeta primers. TCRdb keeps only in-frame clones here, not all; method: immunoSEQ multiplex PCR. The data show some 81,000 clones, 72% seen once. The CDR3 totals 15 residues. The junction had 7 bases not matched to a gene; V was cut back by 3 bases and J by 9 bases. Germline CDR1 reads SGHNT; CDR2 reads YYREEE (reference sequence). The sequencing sample was made of PBMCs. This TCR came from a woman aged 40 to 55 in good health and CMV-seropositive. This sequence joins TRBV5-4 and TRBJ1-6, with TRBD1 matching over 9 bases. This chain's CDR3 is CASSSDTGGISPLHF. The DNA of the CDR3 is TGTGCCAGCAGCTCCGATACAGGGGGCATTTCACCCCTCCACTTT. The full variable domain, rest sourced from reference TRBV5-4 and TRBJ1-6, is ETGVTQSPTHLIKTRGQQVTLRCSSQSGHNTVSWYQQALGQGPQFIFQYYREEENGRGNFPPRFSGLQFPNYSSELNVNALELDDSALYLCASSSDTGGISPLHFGNGTRLTVT.